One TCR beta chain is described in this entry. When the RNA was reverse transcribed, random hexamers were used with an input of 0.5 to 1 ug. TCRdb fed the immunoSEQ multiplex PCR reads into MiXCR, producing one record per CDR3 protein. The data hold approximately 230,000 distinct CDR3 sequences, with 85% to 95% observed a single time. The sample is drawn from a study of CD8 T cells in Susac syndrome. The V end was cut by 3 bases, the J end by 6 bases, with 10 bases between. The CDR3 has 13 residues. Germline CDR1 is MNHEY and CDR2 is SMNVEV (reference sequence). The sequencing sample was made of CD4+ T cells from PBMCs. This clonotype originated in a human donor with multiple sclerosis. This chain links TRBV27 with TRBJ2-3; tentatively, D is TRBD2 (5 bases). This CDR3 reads CASSFREGDTQYF. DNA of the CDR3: TGTGCCAGCAGTTTTCGCGAGGGCGATACGCAGTATTTT.